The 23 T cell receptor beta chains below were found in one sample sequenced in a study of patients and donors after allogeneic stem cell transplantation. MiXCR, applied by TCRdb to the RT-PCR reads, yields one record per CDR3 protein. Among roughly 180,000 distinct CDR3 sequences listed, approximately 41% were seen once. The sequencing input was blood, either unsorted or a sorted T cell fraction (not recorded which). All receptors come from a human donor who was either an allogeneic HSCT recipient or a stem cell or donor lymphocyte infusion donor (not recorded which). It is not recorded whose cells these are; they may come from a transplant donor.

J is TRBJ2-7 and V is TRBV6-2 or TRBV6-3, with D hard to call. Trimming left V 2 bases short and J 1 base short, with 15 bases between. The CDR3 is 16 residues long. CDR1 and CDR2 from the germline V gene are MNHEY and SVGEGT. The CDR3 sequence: CASSYGQFGKSYEQYF. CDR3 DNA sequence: TGTGCCAGCAGTTACGGGCAATTCGGCAAATCCTACGAGCAGTACTTC.

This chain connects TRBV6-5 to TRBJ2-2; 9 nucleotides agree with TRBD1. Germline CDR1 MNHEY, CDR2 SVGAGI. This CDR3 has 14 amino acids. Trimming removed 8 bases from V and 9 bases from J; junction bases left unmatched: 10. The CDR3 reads CASSGTGNLRELFF. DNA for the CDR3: TGTGCCAGCTCCGGGACAGGGAACCTCCGGGAGCTGTTTTTT.

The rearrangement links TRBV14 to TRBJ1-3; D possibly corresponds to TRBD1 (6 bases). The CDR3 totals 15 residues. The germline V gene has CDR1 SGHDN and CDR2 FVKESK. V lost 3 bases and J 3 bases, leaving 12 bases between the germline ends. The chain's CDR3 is CASSHRQGRGNTIYF. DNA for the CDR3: TGTGCCAGCAGCCATCGCCAGGGGCGTGGAAACACCATATATTTT. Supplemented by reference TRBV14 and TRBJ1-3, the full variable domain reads EAGVTQFPSHSVIEKGQTVTLRCDPISGHDNLYWYRRVMGKEIKFLLHFVKESKQDESGMPNNRFLAERTGGTYSTLKVQPAELEDSGVYFCASSHRQGRGNTIYFGEGSWLTVV.

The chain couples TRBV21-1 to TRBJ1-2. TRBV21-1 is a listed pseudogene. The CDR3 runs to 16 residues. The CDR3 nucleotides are TGTGCCAGCAGCAAAGCAGAGGCAGCCTCTAACTATGGCTACACCTTC. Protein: CASSKAEAASNYGYTF.

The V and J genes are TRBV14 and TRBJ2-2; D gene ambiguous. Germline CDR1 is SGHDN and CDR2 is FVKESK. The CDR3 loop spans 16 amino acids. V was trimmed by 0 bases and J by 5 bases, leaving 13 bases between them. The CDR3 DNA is TGTGCCAGCAGCCAAGATCCCCGTGTTGGGACCGGGGAGCTGTTTTTT. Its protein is CASSQDPRVGTGELFF.

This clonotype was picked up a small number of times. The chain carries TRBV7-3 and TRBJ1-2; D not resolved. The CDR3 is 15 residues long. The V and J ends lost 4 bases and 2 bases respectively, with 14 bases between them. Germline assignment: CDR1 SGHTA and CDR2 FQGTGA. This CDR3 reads CASSSRTAGNYGYTF. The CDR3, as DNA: TGTGCCAGCAGCTCCAGGACCGCCGGGAACTATGGCTACACCTTC. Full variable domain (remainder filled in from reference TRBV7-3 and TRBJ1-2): GAGVSQTPSNKVTEKGKYVELRCDPISGHTALYWYRQSLGQGPEFLIYFQGTGAADDSGLPNDRFFAVRPEGSVSTLKIQRTERGDSAVYLCASSSRTAGNYGYTFGSGTRLTVV.

This CDR3 is CSVEEREGFEQFF. CDR3 nucleotide sequence: TGCAGCGTTGAGGAGCGGGAGGGATTCGAGCAGTTCTTC. This rearrangement joins TRBV29-1 to TRBJ2-1, with 10 bases fitting TRBD2. Germline lookup yields CDR1 SQVTM and CDR2 ANQGSEA. The CDR3 spans 13 residues. After removal of 3 bases from V and 10 bases from J, the junction contained 6 bases not matched to a gene.

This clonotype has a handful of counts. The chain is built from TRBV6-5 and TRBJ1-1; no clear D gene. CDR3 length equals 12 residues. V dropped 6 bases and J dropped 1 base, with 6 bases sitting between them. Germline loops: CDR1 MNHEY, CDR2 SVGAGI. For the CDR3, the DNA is TGTGCCAGCAGATCCGGGAACACTGAAGCTTTCTTT. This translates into CASRSGNTEAFF.

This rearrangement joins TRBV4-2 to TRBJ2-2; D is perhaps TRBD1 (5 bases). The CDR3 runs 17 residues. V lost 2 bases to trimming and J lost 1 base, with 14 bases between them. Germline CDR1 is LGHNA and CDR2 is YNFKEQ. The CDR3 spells CASSQLSLRENTGELFF. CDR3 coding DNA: TGTGCCAGCAGCCAACTAAGCCTCAGGGAGAACACCGGGGAGCTGTTTTTT.

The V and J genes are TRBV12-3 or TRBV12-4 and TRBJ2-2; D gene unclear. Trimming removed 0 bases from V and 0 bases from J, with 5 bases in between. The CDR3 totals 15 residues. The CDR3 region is CASSLAVANTGELFF. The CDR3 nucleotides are TGTGCCAGCAGTTTAGCGGTAGCGAACACCGGGGAGCTGTTTTTT.

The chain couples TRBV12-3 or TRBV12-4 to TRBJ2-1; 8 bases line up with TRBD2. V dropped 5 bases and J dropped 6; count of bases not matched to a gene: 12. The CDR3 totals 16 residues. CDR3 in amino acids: CASSKLSGNYFNEQFF. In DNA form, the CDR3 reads TGTGCCAGCAGTAAACTTAGCGGGAATTACTTCAATGAGCAGTTCTTC.

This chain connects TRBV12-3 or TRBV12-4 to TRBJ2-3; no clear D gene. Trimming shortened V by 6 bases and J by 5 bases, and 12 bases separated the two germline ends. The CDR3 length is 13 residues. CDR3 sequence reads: CASSPRVVDTQYF. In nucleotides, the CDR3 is TGTGCCAGCAGCCCTCGCGTGGTAGATACGCAGTATTTT.

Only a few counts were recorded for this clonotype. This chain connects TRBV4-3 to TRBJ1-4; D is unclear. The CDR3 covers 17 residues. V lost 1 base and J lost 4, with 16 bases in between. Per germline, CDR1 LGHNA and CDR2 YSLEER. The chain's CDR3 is CASSQGDRPHHNEKLFF. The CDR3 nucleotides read TGCGCCAGCAGCCAAGGCGACCGACCTCACCATAATGAAAAACTGTTTTTT.

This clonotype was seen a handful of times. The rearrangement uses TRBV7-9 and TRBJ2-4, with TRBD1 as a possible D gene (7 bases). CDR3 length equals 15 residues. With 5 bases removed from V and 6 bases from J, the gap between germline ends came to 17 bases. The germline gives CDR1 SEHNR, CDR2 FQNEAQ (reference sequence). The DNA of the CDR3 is TGTGCCAGCAGCGCGGGACAGTCCCACGGAAACATTCAGTACTTC. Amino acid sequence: CASSAGQSHGNIQYF.

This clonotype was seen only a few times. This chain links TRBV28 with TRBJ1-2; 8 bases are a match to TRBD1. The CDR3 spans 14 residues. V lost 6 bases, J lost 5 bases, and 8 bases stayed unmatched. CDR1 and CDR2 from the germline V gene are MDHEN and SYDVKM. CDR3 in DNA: TGTGCCAGCAGCGAGGGGGACAGGTCTTATGGCTACACCTTC. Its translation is CASSEGDRSYGYTF.

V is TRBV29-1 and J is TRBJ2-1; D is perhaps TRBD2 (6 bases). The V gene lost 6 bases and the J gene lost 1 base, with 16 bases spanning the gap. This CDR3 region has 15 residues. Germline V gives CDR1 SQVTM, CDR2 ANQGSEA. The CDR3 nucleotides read TGCAGCGTACCGCCGGGGGTTAATTCCTACAATGAGCAGTTCTTC. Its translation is CSVPPGVNSYNEQFF.

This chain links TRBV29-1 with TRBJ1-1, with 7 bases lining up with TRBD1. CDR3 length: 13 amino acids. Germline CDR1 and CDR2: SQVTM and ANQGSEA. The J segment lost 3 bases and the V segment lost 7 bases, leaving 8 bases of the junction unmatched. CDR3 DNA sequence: TGCAGCGGTGACAGGGTTGGGTACACTGAAGCTTTCTTT. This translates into CSGDRVGYTEAFF.

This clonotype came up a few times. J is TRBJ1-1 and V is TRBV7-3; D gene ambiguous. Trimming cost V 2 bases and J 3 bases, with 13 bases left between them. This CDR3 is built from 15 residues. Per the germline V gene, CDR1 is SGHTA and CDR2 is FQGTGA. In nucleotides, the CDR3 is TGTGCCAGCAGCTTACGGTCGGACGGGTACACTGAAGCTTTCTTT. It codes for CASSLRSDGYTEAFF. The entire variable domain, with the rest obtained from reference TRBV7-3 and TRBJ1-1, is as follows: GAGVSQTPSNKVTEKGKYVELRCDPISGHTALYWYRQSLGQGPEFLIYFQGTGAADDSGLPNDRFFAVRPEGSVSTLKIQRTERGDSAVYLCASSLRSDGYTEAFFGQGTRLTVV.

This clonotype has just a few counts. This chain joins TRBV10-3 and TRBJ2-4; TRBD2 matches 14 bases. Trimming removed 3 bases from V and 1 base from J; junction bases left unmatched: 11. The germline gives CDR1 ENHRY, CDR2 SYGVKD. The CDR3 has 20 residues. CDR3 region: CAISEGWGLAGEGAKNIQYF. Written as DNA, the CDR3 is TGTGCCATCAGTGAAGGGTGGGGACTAGCGGGAGAAGGGGCCAAAAACATTCAGTACTTC.

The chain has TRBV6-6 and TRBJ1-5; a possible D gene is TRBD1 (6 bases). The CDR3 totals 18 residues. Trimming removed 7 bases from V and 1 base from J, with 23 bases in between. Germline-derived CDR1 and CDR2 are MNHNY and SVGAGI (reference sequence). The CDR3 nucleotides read TGTGCCAGCAACTCCCTTGGGGCAGGGGTGTTAAGCAATCAGCCCCAGCATTTT. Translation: CASNSLGAGVLSNQPQHF.

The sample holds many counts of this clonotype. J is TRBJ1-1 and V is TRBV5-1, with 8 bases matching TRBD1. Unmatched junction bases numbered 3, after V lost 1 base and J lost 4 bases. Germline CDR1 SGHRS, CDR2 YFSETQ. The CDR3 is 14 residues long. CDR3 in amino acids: CASSLTGGSTEAFF. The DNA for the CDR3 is TGCGCCAGCAGCTTGACAGGGGGGAGCACTGAAGCTTTCTTT. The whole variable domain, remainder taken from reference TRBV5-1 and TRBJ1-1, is KAGVTQTPRYLIKTRGQQVTLSCSPISGHRSVSWYQQTPGQGLQFLFEYFSETQRNKGNFPGRFSGRQFSNSRSEMNVSTLELGDSALYLCASSLTGGSTEAFFGQGTRLTVV.

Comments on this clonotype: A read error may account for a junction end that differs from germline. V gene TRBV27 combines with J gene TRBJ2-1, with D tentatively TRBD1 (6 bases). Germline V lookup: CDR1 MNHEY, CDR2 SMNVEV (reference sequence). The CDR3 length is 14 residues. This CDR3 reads CATSTGLDYNEQFF. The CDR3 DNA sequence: TGTGCCACCAGTACAGGGCTTGACTACAATGAGCAGTTCTTC.

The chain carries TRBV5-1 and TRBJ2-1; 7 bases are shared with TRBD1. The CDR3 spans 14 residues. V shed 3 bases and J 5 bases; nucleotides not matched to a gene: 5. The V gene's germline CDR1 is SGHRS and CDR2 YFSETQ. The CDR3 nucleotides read TGCGCCAGCAGCTCAACAACAGGGGACAATGAGCAGTTCTTC. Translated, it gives CASSSTTGDNEQFF.